This T cell receptor (beta chain) was sequenced in a study of T-cell memory formation after mild COVID-19. Findings and caveats of the study: The SARS-CoV-2 specificity of second-wave clones reaching peak at day 37 remained unverified. Prior to infection, memory already included some responding clones, suggesting cross-reactive memory joined.

As for this clonotype: Its antigen is undetermined.

This CDR3 has 15 residues. Trimming shortened V by 7 bases and J by 7 bases, and 22 bases separated the two germline ends. CDR1 MNHEY and CDR2 SMNVEV come from the germline V gene (reference sequence). TCRalpha and TCRbeta libraries used 5'RACE with constant-segment primers and UMIs. MiXCR, applied by TCRdb to the 5' RACE reads, yields one record per CDR3 protein. The sample gives about 390,000 distinct CDR3 sequences, about a sixth of which show up once; roughly 21% is in the top ten. This TCR was recovered from a man between 18 and 29 years old who had mild COVID-19 (a few samples of this study predate the infection). Cell type and time point are not known. The specimen was PBMCs or a T cell subset sorted from them (not recorded which). The rearrangement uses TRBV27 and TRBJ1-2, with D perhaps matching TRBD1 (5 bases). CDR3 sequence reads: CASKWNEGVGVGYTF. The DNA of the CDR3 is TGTGCCAGCAAATGGAATGAAGGGGTGGGAGTTGGCTACACCTTC.